In this sample, the clone carrying this T cell receptor (beta chain) turned up a few times. Its antigen is currently unknown. TCRdb itself ran the 5' RACE reads through MiXCR, one entry per CDR3 protein. The sample carries 170,000 or so distinct CDR3 sequences, 6.2% recorded once. This entry belongs to a study of T cells after yellow fever vaccination. Study-level information: Researchers used SMART-Seq v4 Ultra Low Input to prepare fractions that had low cell numbers.

The study, taken as a whole, reports: Booster sampling recovered most clones from primary vaccination (about 97% CD4, over 75% CD8).

V was pared by 7 bases and J by 4 bases, with 13 bases between. This CDR3 region has 13 residues. Looked up from germline, CDR1 is ENHRY and CDR2 is SYGVKD. V is TRBV10-3 and J is TRBJ1-1, with TRBD1 as a possible D gene (6 bases). This clonotype was obtained from a man between 18 and 29 years old who received the YFV17D yellow fever vaccine. Sample: CD4+ T cells sorted from PBMCs, taken on the day of the first yellow fever vaccination. In DNA, the CDR3 is TGTGCCATCATGACAGGCCAAGGCACTGAAGCTTTCTTT. Its protein is CAIMTGQGTEAFF.